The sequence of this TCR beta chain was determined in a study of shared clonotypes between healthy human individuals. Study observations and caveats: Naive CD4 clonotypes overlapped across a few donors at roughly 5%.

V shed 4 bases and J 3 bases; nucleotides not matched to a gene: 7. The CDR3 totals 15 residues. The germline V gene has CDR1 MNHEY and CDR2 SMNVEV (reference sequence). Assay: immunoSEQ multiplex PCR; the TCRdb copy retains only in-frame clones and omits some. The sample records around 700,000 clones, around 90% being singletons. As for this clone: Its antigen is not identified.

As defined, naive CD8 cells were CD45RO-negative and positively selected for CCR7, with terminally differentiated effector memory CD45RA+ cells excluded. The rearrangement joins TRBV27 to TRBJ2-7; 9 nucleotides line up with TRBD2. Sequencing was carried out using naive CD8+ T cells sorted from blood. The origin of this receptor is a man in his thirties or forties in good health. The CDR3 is CASSSGSGSVYEQYF. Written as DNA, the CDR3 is TGTGCCAGCAGTTCCGGTAGCGGGAGCGTCTACGAGCAGTACTTC.